This TCR beta chain originates from a study of Tregs in tolerant kidney transplant recipients. Findings of the study overall: The small number of patients limits these findings pending further validation. For some patients, primers changed over time, blocking nucleotide-level comparison. This study did not directly address biological reproducibility.

Sequencing was performed with immunoSEQ multiplex PCR; in TCRdb, only in-frame clones are kept and a portion is missing. The sample consists of about 77,000 clones, 98% of them appearing once. The CDR3 is made up of 16 amino acids. Germline V gene sequence: CDR1 SGHRS, CDR2 YFSETQ. Trimming stripped 4 bases from V and 8 bases from J, with 21 bases between. Unstimulated Tregs (CD4+CD25+CD127-) and CD4+CD25- non-Tregs were sorted from PBMCs. With regard to this clone: Its specificity is not known.

Sample: CD4+ T cells from blood, taken before the transplant. The chain joins TRBV5-1 to TRBJ1-4; maybe TRBD1 (5 bases). The clonotype originates from a human donor who received a combined kidney and bone marrow transplant. CDR3 in DNA: TGCGCCAGCAGCCGGGGCGGGGCGAACGGTAGGGAAAAACTGTTTTTT. It yields the protein CASSRGGANGREKLFF.